The rows below give T cell receptor beta chains drawn from one sample of a study of beta chain features in type 1 diabetes. Sequenced by immunoSEQ multiplex PCR; TCRdb stores in-frame clones only, minus some. Of hundreds of thousands of clones in the sample, 14% were seen once. The material sequenced was central memory CD4+ T cells from blood. Receptors originate from a man aged 25 to 40 in good health. CDR3s include the opening cysteine and the closing phenylalanine or tryptophan. D genes are given only for firm matches. Part of the rows lack a size; the others show once, few, many or a class for expanded clones.

TRBV29-1	-	TRBD1	TRBJ2-7	TGCAGCGCCAACAACGGACAGGGCCACGAGCAGTACTTC	CSANNGQGHEQYF
TRBV7-6	many	-	TRBJ2-3	TGTGCCAGCAGCTCGTACACCGACGATACGCAGTATTTT	CASSSYTDDTQYF
TRBV6-5	few	-	TRBJ1-5	TGTGCCAGCAGTAACGGTAATCAGCCCCAGCATTTT	CASSNGNQPQHF
TRBV7-9	-	-	TRBJ1-1	TGTGCCAGCAGCTTACAGGGTAGAGGGGACACTGAAGCTTTCTTT	CASSLQGRGDTEAFF
TRBV10-3	-	-	TRBJ2-2	TGTGCCATCAGTGAGACGGGGCCCGCGACGAACACCGGGGAGCTGTTTTTT	CAISETGPATNTGELFF
TRBV7-2	few	-	TRBJ2-5	TGTGCCAGCAGCCCCAGGGGGGGGCGGGCTCGAGAGACCCAGTACTTC	CASSPRGGRARETQYF
TRBV29-1	few	-	TRBJ2-2	TGCAGCGTTCTTGAGACCGGGGAGCTGTTTTTT	CSVLETGELFF
TRBV18	many	TRBD1	TRBJ2-2	TGTGCCAGCTCACCTACGAGTGGGACAGGGAACACCGGGGAGCTGTTTTTT	CASSPTSGTGNTGELFF
TRBV29-1	many	-	TRBJ2-6	TGCAGCGTTTCCTTCGGCTCTGGGGCCAACGTCCTGACTTTC	CSVSFGSGANVLTF
TRBV7-9	few	-	TRBJ1-1	TGTGCCAGCAGCTTCGCCAACCGGGGAAACACTGAAGCTTTCTTT	CASSFANRGNTEAFF
TRBV6-5	few	TRBD1	TRBJ1-4	TGTGCCAGCAGCTATACCGGGACAGGAAATGAAAAACTGTTTTTT	CASSYTGTGNEKLFF
TRBV7-9	-	-	TRBJ2-7	TGTGCCAGCAGCTTCTGGACCGGTGTCTCCTACGAGCAGTACTTC	CASSFWTGVSYEQYF
TRBV6-1	few	-	TRBJ1-2	TGTGCCAGCACCCAGGGGTGGGATGGCTACACCTTC	CASTQGWDGYTF
TRBV10-3	-	-	TRBJ2-1	TGTGCCAGCAGTATACAGGGAAATGAGCAGTTCTTC	CASSIQGNEQFF
TRBV6-5	few	-	TRBJ1-2	TGTGCCAGCAGTTACGAGGATGGACGGGTCTTTTGG	CASSYEDGRVFW
TRBV19	few	-	TRBJ2-5	TGTGCCACTACAGAAAGGGGAGCCCAGTACTTC	CATTERGAQYF
TRBV7-4	-	-	TRBJ1-5	TGTGCCAGCAGCTTAGTGTCTCAGCCCCAGCATTTT	CASSLVSQPQHF
TRBV6-5	few	-	TRBJ2-3	TGTGCCAGTCAAATACGGGCGAGCACAGATACGCAGTATTTT	CASQIRASTDTQYF
TRBV11-2	-	TRBD2	TRBJ2-1	TGTGCCAGCAGCGCAGTAGCGGGGCAAAACAATGAGCAGTTCTTC	CASSAVAGQNNEQFF
TRBV5-1	few	-	TRBJ1-6	TGCGCCAGCAGCTTGGACAAAGGGGTATCACCCCTCCACTTT	CASSLDKGVSPLHF
TRBV9	few	-	TRBJ1-1	TGTGCCAGCAGCGTAGCTTTGCGGGCCACTGAAGCTTTCTTT	CASSVALRATEAFF
TRBV10-3	many	TRBD1	TRBJ2-4	TGTGCCATCAGCACCGGGACAGTAGCCAAAAACATTCAGTACTTC	CAISTGTVAKNIQYF
TRBV11-3	-	-	TRBJ1-6	TGTGCCAGCAGCTTCCCTGGATCACCCCTCCACTTT	CASSFPGSPLHF
TRBV30	once	-	TRBJ1-3	TGTGCCTGGGACGATTCCGGAAACACCATATATTTT	CAWDDSGNTIYF
TRBV5-6	-	-	TRBJ1-1	TGTGCCAGCAGCTTGGGCGGTTTCGGAGAAGCTTTCTTT	CASSLGGFGEAFF
TRBV6-5	-	-	TRBJ2-4	TGTGCCAGCAGCCAGGACACGGGGGCCAAAAACATTCAGTACTTC	CASSQDTGAKNIQYF
TRBV7-8	few	TRBD2	TRBJ2-7	TGTGCCAGCAGCATAAGCGGGAGGGTATACGAGCAGTACTTC	CASSISGRVYEQYF
TRBV5-6	few	-	TRBJ2-3	TGTGCCAGCAGCTTGGCTGGGAGCACAGATACGCAGTATTTT	CASSLAGSTDTQYF
TRBV7-2	-	TRBD2	TRBJ2-1	TGTGCCAGCAGCTCCCGGGGGGGCGGGGCGAATGAGCAGTTCTTC	CASSSRGGGANEQFF
TRBV4-1	-	TRBD2	TRBJ2-3	TGCGCCAGCAGTAAGCGGGGAGGCACAGATACGCAGTATTTT	CASSKRGGTDTQYF
TRBV29-1	few	-	TRBJ2-3	TGCAGCGTTGAGCGGGTGGATACGCAGTATTTT	CSVERVDTQYF
TRBV5-4	-	TRBD2	TRBJ2-1	TGTGCCAGCAGCCTCAATCCGGGACTAGCTGCTCCTGAGCAGTTCTTC	CASSLNPGLAAPEQFF
TRBV5-6	few	TRBD2	TRBJ2-2	TGTGCCAGCAGCGCCTTGACTAGCGGGAGTAACACCGGGGAGCTGTTTTTT	CASSALTSGSNTGELFF